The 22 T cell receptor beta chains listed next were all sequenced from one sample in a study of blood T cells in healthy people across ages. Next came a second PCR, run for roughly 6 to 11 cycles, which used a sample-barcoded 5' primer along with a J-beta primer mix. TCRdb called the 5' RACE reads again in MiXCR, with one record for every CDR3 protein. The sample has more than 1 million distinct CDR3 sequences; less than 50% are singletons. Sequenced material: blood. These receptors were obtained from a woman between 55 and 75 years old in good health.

CDR3 coding DNA: TGTGCCAGCAGTGACTCGTGGGGTTACGAGCAGTACTTC. This encodes CASSDSWGYEQYF. The rearrangement links TRBV6-4 to TRBJ2-7, with D unclear. This CDR3 is 13 amino acids long. V was cut by 0 bases and J by 4 bases, with 7 bases left in between. Germline assignment: CDR1 MRHNA and CDR2 SNTAGT.

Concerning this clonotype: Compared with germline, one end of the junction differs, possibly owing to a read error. The CDR3 here is CASTGESQYF. The CDR3 nucleotides read TGTGCCAGCACCGGAGAGTCCCAGTACTTC. The V call is TRBV7-9, the J call TRBJ2-5; D is uncertain. From germline, CDR1 is SEHNR and CDR2 FQNEAQ (reference sequence). This CDR3 has 10 amino acids. The entire variable domain, with the rest obtained from reference TRBV7-9 and TRBJ2-5, is as follows: DTGVSQNPRHKITKRGQNVTFRCDPISEHNRLYWYRQTLGQGPEFLTYFQNEAQLEKSRLLSDRFSAERPKGSFSTLEIQRTEQGDSAMYLCASTGESQYFGPGTRLLVL.

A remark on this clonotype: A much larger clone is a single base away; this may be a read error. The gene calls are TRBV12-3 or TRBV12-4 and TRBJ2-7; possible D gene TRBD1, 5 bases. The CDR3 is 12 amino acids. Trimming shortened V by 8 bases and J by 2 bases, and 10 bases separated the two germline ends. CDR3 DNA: TGTGCCAGCGGCCAGGGCACCTACGAGCAGTACTTC. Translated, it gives CASGQGTYEQYF.

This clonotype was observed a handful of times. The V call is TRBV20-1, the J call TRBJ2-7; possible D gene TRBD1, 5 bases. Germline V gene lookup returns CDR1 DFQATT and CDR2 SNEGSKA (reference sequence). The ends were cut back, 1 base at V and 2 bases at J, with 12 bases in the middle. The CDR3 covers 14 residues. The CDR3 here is CSARVWTPTYEQYF. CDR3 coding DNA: TGCAGTGCTAGAGTCTGGACACCAACCTACGAGCAGTACTTC.

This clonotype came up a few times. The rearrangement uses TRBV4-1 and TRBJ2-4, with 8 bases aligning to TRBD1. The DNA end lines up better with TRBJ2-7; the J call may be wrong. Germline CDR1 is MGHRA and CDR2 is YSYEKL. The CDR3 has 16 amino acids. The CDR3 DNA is TGCGCCAGCAGCCAAGATCGGGCAGGGGGCTACTACGAGCAGTACTTC. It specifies CASSQDRAGGYYEQYF.

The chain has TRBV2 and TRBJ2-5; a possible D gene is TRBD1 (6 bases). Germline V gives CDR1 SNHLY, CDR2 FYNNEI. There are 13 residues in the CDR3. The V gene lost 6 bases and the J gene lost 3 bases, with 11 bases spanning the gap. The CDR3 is CASSTGQKETQYF. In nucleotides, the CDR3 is TGTGCCAGCAGCACCGGACAGAAAGAGACCCAGTACTTC.

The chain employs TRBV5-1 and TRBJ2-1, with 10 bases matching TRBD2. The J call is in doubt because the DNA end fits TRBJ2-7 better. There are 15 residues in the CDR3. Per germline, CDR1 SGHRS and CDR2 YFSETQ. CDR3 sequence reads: CASSLTSGVFNEQYF. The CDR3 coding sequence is TGCGCCAGCAGCTTAACTAGCGGGGTTTTCAATGAGCAGTACTTC.

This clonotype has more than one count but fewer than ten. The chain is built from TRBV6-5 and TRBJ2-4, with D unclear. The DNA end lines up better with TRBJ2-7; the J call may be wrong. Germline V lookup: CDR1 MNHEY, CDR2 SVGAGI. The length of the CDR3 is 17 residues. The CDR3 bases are TGTGCCAGCAGTTACAATGTCCCTCAGAACAGTGGCTACGAGCAGTACTTC. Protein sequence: CASSYNVPQNSGYEQYF.

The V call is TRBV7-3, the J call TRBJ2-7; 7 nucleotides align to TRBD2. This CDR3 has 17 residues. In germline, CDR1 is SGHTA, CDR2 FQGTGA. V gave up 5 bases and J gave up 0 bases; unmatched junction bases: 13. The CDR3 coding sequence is TGTGCCAGCAGCCAAACTAGGGCGGGAGAACTCTCCTACGAGCAGTACTTC. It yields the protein CASSQTRAGELSYEQYF.

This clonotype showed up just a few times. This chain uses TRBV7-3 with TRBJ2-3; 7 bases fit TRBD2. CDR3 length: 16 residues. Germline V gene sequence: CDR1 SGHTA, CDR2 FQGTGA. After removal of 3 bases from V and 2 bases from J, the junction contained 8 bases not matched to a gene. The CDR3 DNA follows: TGTGCCAGCAGCTTGGTCGGCGGGAGTAACACAGATACGCAGTATTTT. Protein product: CASSLVGGSNTDTQYF.

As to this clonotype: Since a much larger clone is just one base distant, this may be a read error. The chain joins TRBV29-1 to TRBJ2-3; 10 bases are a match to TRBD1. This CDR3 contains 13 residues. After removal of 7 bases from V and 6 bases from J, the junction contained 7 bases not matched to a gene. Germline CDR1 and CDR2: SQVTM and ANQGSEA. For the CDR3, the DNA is TGCAGCGCCATGACAGGGGGCCATGATACGCAGTATTTT. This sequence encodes CSAMTGGHDTQYF.

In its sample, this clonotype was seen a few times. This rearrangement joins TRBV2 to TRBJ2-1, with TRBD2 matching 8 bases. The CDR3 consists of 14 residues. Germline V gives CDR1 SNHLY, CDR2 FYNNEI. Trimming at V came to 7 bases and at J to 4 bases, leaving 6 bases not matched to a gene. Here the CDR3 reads CASKGQREYNEQFF. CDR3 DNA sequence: TGTGCCAGCAAAGGTCAGCGGGAGTACAATGAGCAGTTCTTC.

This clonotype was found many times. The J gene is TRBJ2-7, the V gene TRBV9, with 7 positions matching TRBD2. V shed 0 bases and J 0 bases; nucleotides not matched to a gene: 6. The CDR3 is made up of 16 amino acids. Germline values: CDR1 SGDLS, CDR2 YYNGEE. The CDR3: CASSVGEGKSSYEQYF. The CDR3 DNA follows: TGTGCCAGCAGCGTAGGGGAGGGGAAGAGCTCCTACGAGCAGTACTTC. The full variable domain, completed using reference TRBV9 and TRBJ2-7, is DSGVTQTPKHLITATGQRVTLRCSPRSGDLSVYWYQQSLDQGLQFLIQYYNGEERAKGNILERFSAQQFPDLHSELNLSSLELGDSALYFCASSVGEGKSSYEQYFGPGTRLTVT.

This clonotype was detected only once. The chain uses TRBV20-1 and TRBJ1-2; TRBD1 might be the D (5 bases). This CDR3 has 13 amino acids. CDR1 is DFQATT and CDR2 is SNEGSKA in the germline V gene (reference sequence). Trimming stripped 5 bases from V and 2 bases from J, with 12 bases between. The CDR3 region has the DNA TGCAGTGCTTGGGACGGGGAAAACTATGGCTACACCTTC. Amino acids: CSAWDGENYGYTF.

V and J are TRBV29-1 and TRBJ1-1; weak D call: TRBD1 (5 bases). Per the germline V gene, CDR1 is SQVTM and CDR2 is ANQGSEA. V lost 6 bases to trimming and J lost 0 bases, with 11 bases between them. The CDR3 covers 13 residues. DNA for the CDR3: TGCAGCGTCTTGACAGTCCTGAACACTGAAGCTTTCTTT. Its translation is CSVLTVLNTEAFF.

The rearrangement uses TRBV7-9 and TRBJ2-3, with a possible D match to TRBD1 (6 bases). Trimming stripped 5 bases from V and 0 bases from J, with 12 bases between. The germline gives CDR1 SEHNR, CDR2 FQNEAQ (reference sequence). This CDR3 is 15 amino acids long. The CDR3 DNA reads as TGTGCCAGCAGCCATCGACAGGATAGCACAGATACGCAGTATTTT. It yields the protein CASSHRQDSTDTQYF. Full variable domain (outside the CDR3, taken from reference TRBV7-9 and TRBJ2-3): DTGVSQNPRHKITKRGQNVTFRCDPISEHNRLYWYRQTLGQGPEFLTYFQNEAQLEKSRLLSDRFSAERPKGSFSTLEIQRTEQGDSAMYLCASSHRQDSTDTQYFGPGTRLTVL.

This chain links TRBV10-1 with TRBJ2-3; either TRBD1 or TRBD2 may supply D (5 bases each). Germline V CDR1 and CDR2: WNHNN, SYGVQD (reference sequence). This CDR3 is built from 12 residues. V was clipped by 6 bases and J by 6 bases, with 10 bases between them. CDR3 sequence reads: CASRGDGDTQYF. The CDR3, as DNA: TGCGCCAGCAGGGGGGACGGTGATACGCAGTATTTT.

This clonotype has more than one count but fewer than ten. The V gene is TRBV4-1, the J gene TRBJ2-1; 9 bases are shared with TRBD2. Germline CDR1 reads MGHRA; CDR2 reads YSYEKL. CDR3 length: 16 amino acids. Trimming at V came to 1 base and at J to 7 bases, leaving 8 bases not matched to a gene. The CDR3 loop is CASSQGGAGGGNEQFF. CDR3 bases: TGCGCCAGCAGCCAAGGTGGAGCGGGAGGAGGGAATGAGCAGTTCTTC.

The CDR3 is CASSQGRSETGLSGANVLTF. CDR3 DNA: TGTGCCAGCAGCCAAGGCCGGAGCGAAACAGGGCTCTCTGGGGCCAACGTCCTGACTTTC. The chain couples TRBV4-2 to TRBJ2-6; D is possibly TRBD1 (6 bases). V was pared by 1 base and J by 0 bases, with 19 bases between. The CDR3 length is 20 residues. Germline CDR1 is LGHNA and CDR2 is YNFKEQ.

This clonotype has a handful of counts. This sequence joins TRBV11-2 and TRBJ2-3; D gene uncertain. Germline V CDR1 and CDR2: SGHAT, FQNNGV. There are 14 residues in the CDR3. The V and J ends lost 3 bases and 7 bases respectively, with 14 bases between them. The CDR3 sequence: CASSLEQHSHTQYF. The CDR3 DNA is TGTGCCAGCAGCTTGGAGCAGCACTCCCATACGCAGTATTTT. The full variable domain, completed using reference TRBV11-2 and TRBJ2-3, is EAGVAQSPRYKIIEKRQSVAFWCNPISGHATLYWYQQILGQGPKLLIQFQNNGVVDDSQLPKDRFSAERLKGVDSTLKIQPAKLEDSAVYLCASSLEQHSHTQYFGPGTRLTVL.

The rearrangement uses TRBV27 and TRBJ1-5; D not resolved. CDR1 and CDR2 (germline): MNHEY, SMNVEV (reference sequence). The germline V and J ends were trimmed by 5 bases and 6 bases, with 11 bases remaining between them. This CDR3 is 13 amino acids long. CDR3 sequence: CASSPRVSQPQHF. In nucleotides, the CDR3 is TGTGCCAGCAGTCCTCGGGTTAGTCAGCCCCAGCATTTT.

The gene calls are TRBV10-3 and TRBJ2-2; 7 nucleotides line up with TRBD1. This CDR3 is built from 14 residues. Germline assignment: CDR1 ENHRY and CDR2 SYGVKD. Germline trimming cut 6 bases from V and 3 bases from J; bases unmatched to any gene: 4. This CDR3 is CAISPGQYTGELFF. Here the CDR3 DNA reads TGTGCCATCAGCCCGGGACAGTACACCGGGGAGCTGTTTTTT.